The 27 T cell receptor beta chains below were found in one sample sequenced in a study of CD8 T cells in ankylosing spondylitis. TCRdb re-called the 5' RACE reads through MiXCR, storing one row per CDR3 protein. The table lists a few hundred thousand distinct CDR3 sequences, 15% to 20% of them singletons. The source material was blood, either unsorted or a sorted T cell fraction (not recorded which). The receptors originated from a male donor with ankylosing spondylitis or in good health (not recorded which).

The J gene is TRBJ2-1, the V gene TRBV4-2, with D unresolved. The CDR3 runs 16 residues. Trimming shortened V by 0 bases and J by 0 bases, and 9 bases separated the two germline ends. The germline V gene encodes CDR1 LGHNA and CDR2 YNFKEQ. The CDR3 nucleotides are TGTGCCAGCAGCCAAGATGGAGCCGGCTCCTACAATGAGCAGTTCTTC. It translates to CASSQDGAGSYNEQFF.

A few counts support this clonotype. This chain connects TRBV5-1 to TRBJ1-1, with TRBD1 matching 7 bases. Germline lookup yields CDR1 SGHRS and CDR2 YFSETQ. This CDR3 has 15 residues. V trimming: 4 bases; J trimming: 7 bases; junction bases outside the gene matches: 13. CDR3 in DNA: TGCGCCAGCAGCCCCCTCCAGGGGGATGTCCGTGAAGCTTTCTTT. Its protein is CASSPLQGDVREAFF.

The rearrangement links TRBV7-9 to TRBJ1-4; no clear D. Germline assignment: CDR1 SEHNR and CDR2 FQNEAQ (reference sequence). V lost 5 bases and J lost 8, with 9 bases in between. The CDR3 is 12 amino acids. The CDR3 region is CASSTLVEKLFF. CDR3 DNA sequence: TGTGCCAGCAGCACCTTAGTGGAAAAACTGTTTTTT.

The chain couples TRBV29-1 to TRBJ1-5, with 7 bases that match TRBD1. CDR1 is SQVTM and CDR2 is ANQGSEA in the germline V gene. Trimming removed 6 bases from V and 0 bases from J; junction bases left unmatched: 5. The CDR3 is 14 residues long. CDR3 residues: CSVATGNSNQPQHF. CDR3 nucleotides: TGCAGCGTCGCGACAGGGAATAGCAATCAGCCCCAGCATTTT.

At least ten counts were recorded for this clonotype. The genes are TRBV15 and TRBJ2-5; D gene uncertain. Trimming pared 0 bases from V and 5 bases from J, leaving 7 bases between. The CDR3 spans 13 residues. Germline V gene lookup returns CDR1 LNHNV and CDR2 YYDKDF (reference sequence). CDR3: CATSRDRMETQYF. The DNA of the CDR3 is TGTGCCACCAGCAGAGATCGGATGGAGACCCAGTACTTC. Variable domain in full (rest from reference TRBV15 and TRBJ2-5): DAMVIQNPRYQVTQFGKPVTLSCSQTLNHNVMYWYQQKSSQAPKLLFHYYDKDFNNEADTPDNFQSRRPNTSFCFLDIRSPGLGDTAMYLCATSRDRMETQYFGPGTRLLVL.

This clonotype was recorded at least ten times. J is TRBJ1-5 and V is TRBV29-1; perhaps TRBD1 as D (6 bases). The CDR3 has 13 residues. Per the germline V gene, CDR1 is SQVTM and CDR2 is ANQGSEA. V shed 6 bases and J shed 2 bases, with 11 bases lying between them. CDR3 loop: CSVAGAGNQPQHF. CDR3 nucleotides: TGCAGCGTCGCAGGGGCGGGCAATCAGCCCCAGCATTTT. Filled out from reference TRBV29-1 and TRBJ1-5, the complete variable domain reads SAVISQKPSRDICQRGTSLTIQCQVDSQVTMMFWYRQQPGQSLTLIATANQGSEATYESGFVIDKFPISRPNLTFSTLTVSNMSPEDSSIYLCSVAGAGNQPQHFGDGTRLSIL.

This clonotype was counted a few times. The chain links TRBV29-1 to TRBJ2-2, with 9 bases identical to TRBD1. Per the germline V gene, CDR1 is SQVTM and CDR2 is ANQGSEA. This CDR3 has 14 residues. V trimming: 5 bases; J trimming: 7 bases; junction bases outside the gene matches: 8. This chain's CDR3 is CSVLGQGFSGELFF. As DNA, the CDR3 is TGCAGCGTTCTGGGACAGGGATTTAGCGGGGAGCTGTTTTTT.

This clonotype was detected a few times. The CDR3 nucleotides are TGTGCCAGCAGTGAAGCCCTCAGGGACATTAGCAATCAGCCCCAGCATTTT. Its protein product is CASSEALRDISNQPQHF. The chain employs TRBV2 and TRBJ1-5, with D tentatively TRBD1 (6 bases). Trimming stripped 0 bases from V and 0 bases from J, with 12 bases between. The germline V gene encodes CDR1 SNHLY and CDR2 FYNNEI. The CDR3 extends over 17 amino acids. The full variable domain, completed using reference TRBV2 and TRBJ1-5, is EPEVTQTPSHQVTQMGQEVILRCVPISNHLYFYWYRQILGQKVEFLVSFYNNEISEKSEIFDDQFSVERPDGSNFTLKIRSTKLEDSAMYFCASSEALRDISNQPQHFGDGTRLSIL.

This rearrangement joins TRBV12-3 or TRBV12-4 to TRBJ2-3; no definite D call. This CDR3 is 14 amino acids long. V was trimmed by 5 bases and J by 7 bases, leaving 16 bases between them. CDR3 residues: CASSEKAARYTQYF. Written as DNA, the CDR3 is TGTGCCAGCAGTGAAAAGGCGGCGCGGTATACGCAGTATTTT.

The chain links TRBV6-1 to TRBJ2-3; the D is unclear. V was clipped by 6 bases and J by 4 bases, with 17 bases between them. Germline assignment: CDR1 MNHNS and CDR2 SASEGT. The CDR3 length is 15 residues. The CDR3 protein is CASSDSFWAADTQYF. In DNA, the CDR3 is TGTGCCAGCAGCGATAGTTTTTGGGCCGCAGATACGCAGTATTTT.

This clonotype has just a few counts. The CDR3 DNA sequence: TGTGCCAGCAAGCGGGACAGGTCTTTGGATGAGCAGTTCTTC. This encodes CASKRDRSLDEQFF. J is TRBJ2-1 and V is TRBV6-2 or TRBV6-3; possibly TRBD1 for D (8 bases). Germline V gene lookup returns CDR1 MNHEY and CDR2 SVGEGT. The CDR3 extends over 14 amino acids. Deletions cut 7 bases from V and 8 bases from J, with 18 bases between.

In its sample, this clonotype was seen a few times. This chain links TRBV12-3 or TRBV12-4 with TRBJ2-1; possible D gene TRBD1, 6 bases. CDR3 size: 14 residues. V was cut by 5 bases and J by 4 bases, with 12 bases left in between. As DNA, the CDR3 is TGTGCCAGCAGTCCACAGGGTCCGTACAATGAGCAGTTCTTC. Protein: CASSPQGPYNEQFF.

This clonotype turned up a few times. The chain employs TRBV20-1 and TRBJ2-1, with TRBD2 matching 15 bases. Trimming cost V 6 bases and J 4 bases; bases outside gene matches: 10. Per germline, CDR1 DFQATT and CDR2 SNEGSKA (reference sequence). The CDR3 totals 17 residues. CDR3: CSAGLAGGQGRYNEQFF. CDR3 nucleotide sequence: TGCAGTGCCGGACTAGCGGGGGGGCAAGGGCGTTACAATGAGCAGTTCTTC.

The gene calls are TRBV6-1 and TRBJ1-5; 7 nucleotides line up with TRBD1. After removal of 2 bases from V and 6 bases from J, the junction contained 7 bases not matched to a gene. The CDR3 extends over 15 amino acids. The germline gives CDR1 MNHNS, CDR2 SASEGT. CDR3 loop: CASSELTGRGQPQHF. CDR3 coding DNA: TGTGCCAGCAGTGAATTGACAGGGAGGGGTCAGCCCCAGCATTTT.

J is TRBJ2-1 and V is TRBV27, with 7 bases lining up with TRBD2. The trim removed 3 bases at V and 12 bases at J, leaving 11 bases unmatched. CDR1 MNHEY and CDR2 SMNVEV come from the germline V gene (reference sequence). The CDR3 has 14 amino acids. Written as DNA, the CDR3 is TGTGCCAGCAGTTTGTCTTCTCTAGGGGAGGGGCAGTTCTTC. Translated: CASSLSSLGEGQFF.

This clonotype appeared a few times. The V gene is TRBV5-6, the J gene TRBJ1-4, with a possible D match to TRBD1 (6 bases). Germline loops: CDR1 SGHDT, CDR2 YYEEEE. This CDR3 has 18 amino acids. V lost 4 bases and J lost 0, with 19 bases in between. CDR3: CASSGNRDTLATNEKLFF. The DNA for the CDR3 is TGTGCCAGCAGCGGAAACCGGGACACACTTGCAACTAATGAAAAACTGTTTTTT.

This chain connects TRBV24-1 to TRBJ1-2, with TRBD1 matching over 8 bases. Germline V gives CDR1 KGHDR, CDR2 SFDVKD. This CDR3 is 13 amino acids long. V trimming: 5 bases; J trimming: 7 bases; junction bases outside the gene matches: 5. The CDR3 is CATSAGQGGGYTF. For the CDR3, the DNA is TGTGCCACCAGTGCCGGACAGGGTGGTGGCTACACCTTC.

V is TRBV12-3 or TRBV12-4 and J is TRBJ2-5; 9 bases are a match to TRBD2. V lost 5 bases to trimming and J lost 6 bases; unmatched junction nucleotides: 10. The CDR3 contains 15 residues. CDR3 in amino acids: CASSTGTSRAQTQYF. The CDR3 DNA sequence: TGTGCCAGCAGTACCGGGACTAGCAGGGCTCAGACCCAGTACTTC.

As concerns this clonotype: The junction departs from germline at one end; a sequencing error may be responsible. The rearrangement links TRBV20-1 to TRBJ1-3; 8 bases match TRBD1. From germline, CDR1 is DFQATT and CDR2 SNEGSKA (reference sequence). There are 14 residues in the CDR3. The chain's CDR3 is CSATPGDRGNTTYF. In nucleotides, the CDR3 is TGCAGTGCTACTCCAGGAGACAGGGGAAACACCACATATTTT.

This clonotype was recorded a few times. J is TRBJ1-4 and V is TRBV6-1; D is uncertain. Between the trimmed V and J ends, which lost 6 bases and 4 bases, there was a span of 9 bases. The germline V gene encodes CDR1 MNHNS and CDR2 SASEGT. The CDR3 has 13 residues. CDR3 protein: CASRGTLNEKLFF. In DNA form, the CDR3 reads TGTGCCAGCAGGGGTACGCTTAATGAAAAACTGTTTTTT.

The chain recombines TRBV5-1 with TRBJ2-1; D is possibly TRBD1 or TRBD2 (6 bases each). Germline V gives CDR1 SGHRS, CDR2 YFSETQ. CDR3 length: 14 amino acids. V lost 3 bases and J lost 6, with 13 bases in between. The CDR3 bases are TGCGCCAGCAGCTCAGGAGGGGGGACCAATGAGCAGTTCTTC. Translating it yields CASSSGGGTNEQFF.

V is TRBV12-5 and J is TRBJ2-2; no firm D call. CDR1 is LGHNT, CDR2 FRNRAP, per germline. This CDR3 has 13 residues. V was cut by 2 bases and J by 3 bases, with 4 bases left in between. CDR3 nucleotide sequence: TGTGCTAGTGGTTTGAGGGACACCGGGGAGCTGTTTTTT. Protein sequence: CASGLRDTGELFF.

V usage is TRBV18 and J usage is TRBJ2-1; D gene uncertain. The V gene's germline CDR1 is KGHSH and CDR2 LQKENI. The CDR3 is made up of 14 amino acids. V dropped 0 bases and J dropped 9 bases, with 12 bases sitting between them. CDR3 in amino acids: CASSPPSRRGEQFF. Here the CDR3 DNA reads TGTGCCAGCTCACCACCGAGTCGACGAGGTGAGCAGTTCTTC.

This clonotype was detected many times. The chain employs TRBV4-2 and TRBJ1-5, with TRBD1 matching over 9 bases. The CDR3 extends over 16 amino acids. The germline gives CDR1 LGHNA, CDR2 YNFKEQ. V lost 1 base, J lost 5 bases, and 6 bases stayed unmatched. CDR3 nucleotide sequence: TGTGCCAGCAGCCAAGCACCAACAGGGGGCGATCAGCCCCAGCATTTT. Encoded protein: CASSQAPTGGDQPQHF.

This clonotype was found a few times. This rearrangement joins TRBV4-2 to TRBJ2-7, with 10 bases lining up with TRBD1. Looked up from germline, CDR1 is LGHNA and CDR2 is YNFKEQ. The CDR3 length is 19 residues. The V and J ends lost 5 bases and 0 bases, in that order; junction bases with no gene match: 16. The CDR3 DNA follows: TGTGCCAGCAGCATACCGGGACAGGGGTTGGTCGGCTACTCCTACGAGCAGTACGTC. Protein product: CASSIPGQGLVGYSYEQYV.

This clonotype was counted between two and nine times. V gene TRBV3-1 combines with J gene TRBJ2-7, with a tentative D call TRBD1 (5 bases). Germline CDR1 LGHDT, CDR2 YNNKEL (reference sequence). V shed 4 bases and J shed 4 bases, with 11 bases lying between them. The CDR3 contains 13 residues. Here the CDR3 DNA reads TGTGCCAGCAGCCCCCATCAGGGTTACGAGCAGTACGTC. This encodes CASSPHQGYEQYV.

This clonotype has only a few counts. The rearrangement uses TRBV5-1 and TRBJ2-3; 9 bases agree with TRBD1. This CDR3 spans 15 amino acids. Germline V gives CDR1 SGHRS, CDR2 YFSETQ. Losses at the gene ends were 4 bases for V and 4 bases for J; bases not matched to a gene: 7. This chain's CDR3 is CASSPQGTGPDTQYF. The CDR3 nucleotides are TGCGCCAGCAGCCCGCAGGGGACAGGGCCAGATACGCAGTATTTT.